The source of this T cell receptor beta chain is a study of blood T cell repertoires in COVID-19. Assay: immunoSEQ multiplex PCR; the TCRdb copy retains only in-frame clones and omits some. The data show about 87,000 clones, roughly 76% seen once. The CDR3 spans 15 residues. Germline CDR1 reads MNHEY; CDR2 reads SVGAGI. V trimming: 4 bases; J trimming: 4 bases; junction bases outside the gene matches: 7. The sequence derives from a woman between 50 and 59 years old with acute or convalescent COVID-19. V usage is TRBV6-5 and J usage is TRBJ2-1; 7 positions agree with TRBD1. The specimen was peripheral blood. DNA for the CDR3: TGTGCCAGCAGTTCCGACAGGGCTTATTACAATGAGCAGTTCTTC. Translation gives CASSSDRAYYNEQFF.